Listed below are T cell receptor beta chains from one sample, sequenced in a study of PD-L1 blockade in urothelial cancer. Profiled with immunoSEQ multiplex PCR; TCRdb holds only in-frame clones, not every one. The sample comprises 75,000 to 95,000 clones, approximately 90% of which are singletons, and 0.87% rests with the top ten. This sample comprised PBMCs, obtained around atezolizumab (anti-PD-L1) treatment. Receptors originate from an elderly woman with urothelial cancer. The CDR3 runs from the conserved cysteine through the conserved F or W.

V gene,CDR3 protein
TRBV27,CASSLSSRYPNQPQHF
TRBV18,CASSPLVQGPSGNTIYF
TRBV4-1,CASSQGNRALDQPQHF
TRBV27,CASSSPFGELFF
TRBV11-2,CASSLWRESEQFF
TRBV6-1,CASRDDRTPFYGYTF
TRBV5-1,CASSLDREGKLFF
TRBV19,CASSALASGEQFF
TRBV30,CAWTTANYGYTF
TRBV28,CASSSSRTATSRETQYF
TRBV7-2,CASSLVGGISYEQYF
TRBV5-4,CASSLAGNIQYF
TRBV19,CASKGSADYRQNTEAFF
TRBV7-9,CASSWGGDTEAFF
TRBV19,CASSYVSGYTF
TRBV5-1,CASSSSGKPGTDTQYF
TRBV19,CASSIGRVGMNTEAFF
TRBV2,CASRPTSGSLDEQYF
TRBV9,CASSLVSSGRGSTDTQYF
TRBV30,CASLAGGTSGRAYSYNEQFF
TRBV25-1,CASSDTGGFNQPQHF
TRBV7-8,CASSLRGGTSQEQYF
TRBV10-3,CAIRGLGGGTEAFF
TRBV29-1,CSVELAGVLGEQYF
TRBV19,CASRPQGGATEAFF
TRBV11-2,CASSFASGGAFF
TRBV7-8,CASSLLTGSSGANVLTF
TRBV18,CASSPAPLTGDASGYTF
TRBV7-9,CASSLTFPGGQGSYNEQFF
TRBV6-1,CASSEARLSSYNEQFF
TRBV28,CASSALAGGSYNEQFF
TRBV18,CASSMAGGQDTQYF
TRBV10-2,CASMSGRLTDTQYF
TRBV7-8,CASSLRKINRGFDEQYF
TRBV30,CAWSVGGPQHF
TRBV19,CASSVRLAGGRLDTQYF
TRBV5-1,CASSLGDISYEQYF
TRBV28,CASRPGGDTSYEQYF
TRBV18,CASSPDGEQPQHF
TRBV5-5,CASSLDNYNEQFF
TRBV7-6,CASSLQERAGGYTF
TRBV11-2,CASSLDPGANYGYTF
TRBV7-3,CASSRLVGETQYF
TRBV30,CAWTPLGRTNYGYTF
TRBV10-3,CAIRGGGYEQYF
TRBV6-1,CASSEAISGRLMGLDEQFF
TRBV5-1,CASTSEPTSIQETQYF
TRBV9,CASSRDSFAEAFF
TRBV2,CASSSQQGDGANVLTF
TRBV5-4,CASSLRGREQYF
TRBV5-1,CASSLAGGTGELFF
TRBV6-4,CASSAWTGNADTQYF
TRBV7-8,CASSRQTRGLGANTGELFF
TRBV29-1,CSVKPDSPEQFF
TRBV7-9,CASSLRVAGDEQFF
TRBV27,CASSAGYEQYF
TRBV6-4,CASSQPPADTQYF
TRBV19,CASSPGYGTEAFF
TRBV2,CASLREVEQYF
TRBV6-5,CASSPDRGGQPQHF